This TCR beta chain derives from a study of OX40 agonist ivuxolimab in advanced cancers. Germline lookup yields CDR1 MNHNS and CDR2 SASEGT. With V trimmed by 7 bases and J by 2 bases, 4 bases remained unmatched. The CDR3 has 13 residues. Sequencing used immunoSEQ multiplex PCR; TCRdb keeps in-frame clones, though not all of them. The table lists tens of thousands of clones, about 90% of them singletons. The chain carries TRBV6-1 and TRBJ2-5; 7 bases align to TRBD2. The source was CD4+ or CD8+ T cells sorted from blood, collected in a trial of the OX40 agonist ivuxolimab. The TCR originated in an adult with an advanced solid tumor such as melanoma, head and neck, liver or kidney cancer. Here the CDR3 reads CASNKGLQETQYF. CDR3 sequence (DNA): TGTGCCAGCAACAAGGGACTACAAGAGACCCAGTACTTC.